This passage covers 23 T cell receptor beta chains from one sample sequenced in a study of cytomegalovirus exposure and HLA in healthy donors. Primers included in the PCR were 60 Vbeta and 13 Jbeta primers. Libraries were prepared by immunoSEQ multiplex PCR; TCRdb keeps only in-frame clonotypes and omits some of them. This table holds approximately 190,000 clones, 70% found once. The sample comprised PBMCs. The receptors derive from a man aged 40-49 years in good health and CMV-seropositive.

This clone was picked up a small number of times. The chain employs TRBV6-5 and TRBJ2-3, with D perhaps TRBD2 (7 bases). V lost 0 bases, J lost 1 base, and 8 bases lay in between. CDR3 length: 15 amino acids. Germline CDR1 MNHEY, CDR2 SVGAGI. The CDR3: CASSYSGGRTDTQYF. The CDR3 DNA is TGTGCCAGCAGTTACTCGGGGGGGCGCACAGATACGCAGTATTTT.

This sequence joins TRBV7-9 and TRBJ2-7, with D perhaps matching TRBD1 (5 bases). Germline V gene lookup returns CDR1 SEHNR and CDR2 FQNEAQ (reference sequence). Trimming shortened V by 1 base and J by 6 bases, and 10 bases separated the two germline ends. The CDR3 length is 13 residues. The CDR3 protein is CASSLGQGREQYF. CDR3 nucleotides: TGTGCCAGCAGCTTAGGGCAGGGCCGCGAGCAGTACTTC.

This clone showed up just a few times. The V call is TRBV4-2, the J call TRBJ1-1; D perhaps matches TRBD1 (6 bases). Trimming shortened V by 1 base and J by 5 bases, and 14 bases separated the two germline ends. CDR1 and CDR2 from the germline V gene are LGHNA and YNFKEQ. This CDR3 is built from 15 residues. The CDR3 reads CASSQARQESTEAFF. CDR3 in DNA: TGTGCCAGCAGCCAAGCTAGACAGGAGTCTACTGAAGCTTTCTTT.

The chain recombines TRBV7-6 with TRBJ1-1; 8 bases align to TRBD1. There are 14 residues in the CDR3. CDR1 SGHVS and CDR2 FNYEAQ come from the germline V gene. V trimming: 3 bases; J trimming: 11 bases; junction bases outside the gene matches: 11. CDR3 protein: CASSLDRAGAKAFF. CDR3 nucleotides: TGTGCCAGCAGCTTGGACAGGGCTGGGGCGAAGGCTTTCTTT.

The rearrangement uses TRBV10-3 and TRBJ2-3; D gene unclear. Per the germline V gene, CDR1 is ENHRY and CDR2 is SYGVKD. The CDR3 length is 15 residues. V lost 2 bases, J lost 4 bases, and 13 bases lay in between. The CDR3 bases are TGTGCCATCAGTGAGCGTAGCCAAAGTCCAGATACGCAGTATTTT. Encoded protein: CAISERSQSPDTQYF.

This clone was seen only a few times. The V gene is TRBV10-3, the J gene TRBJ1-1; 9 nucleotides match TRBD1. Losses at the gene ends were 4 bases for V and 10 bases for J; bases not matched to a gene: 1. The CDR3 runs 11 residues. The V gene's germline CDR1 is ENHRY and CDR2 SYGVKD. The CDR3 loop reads CAISATGGAFF. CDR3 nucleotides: TGTGCCATCAGTGCGACAGGGGGAGCTTTCTTT.

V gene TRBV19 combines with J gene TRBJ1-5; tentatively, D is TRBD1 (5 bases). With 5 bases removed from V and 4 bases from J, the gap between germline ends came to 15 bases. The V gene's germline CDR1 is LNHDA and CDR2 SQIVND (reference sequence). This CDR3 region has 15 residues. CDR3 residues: CASSPRDGENQPQHF. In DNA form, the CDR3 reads TGTGCCAGTAGTCCGCGGGACGGGGAGAATCAGCCCCAGCATTTT.

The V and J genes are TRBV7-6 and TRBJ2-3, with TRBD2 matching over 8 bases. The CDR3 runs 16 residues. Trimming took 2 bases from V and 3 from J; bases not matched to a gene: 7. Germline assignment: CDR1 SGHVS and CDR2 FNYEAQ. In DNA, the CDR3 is TGTGCCAGCAGCTTAAAACGGGGGGGCTTGACAGATACGCAGTATTTT. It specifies CASSLKRGGLTDTQYF.

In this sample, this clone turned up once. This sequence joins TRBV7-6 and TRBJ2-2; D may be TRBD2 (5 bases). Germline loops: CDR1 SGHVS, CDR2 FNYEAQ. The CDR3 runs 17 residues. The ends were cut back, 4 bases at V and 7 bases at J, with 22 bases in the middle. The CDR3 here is CASSSRESRTRGGELFF. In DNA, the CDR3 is TGTGCCAGCAGCTCCCGTGAATCGCGAACCCGGGGCGGGGAGCTGTTTTTT.

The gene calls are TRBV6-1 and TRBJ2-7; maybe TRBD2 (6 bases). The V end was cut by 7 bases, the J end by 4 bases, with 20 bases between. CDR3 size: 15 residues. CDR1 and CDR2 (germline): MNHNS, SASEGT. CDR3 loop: CASTPSAGTQYEQYF. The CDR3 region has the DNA TGTGCCAGCACTCCCTCGGCGGGGACCCAGTACGAGCAGTACTTC.

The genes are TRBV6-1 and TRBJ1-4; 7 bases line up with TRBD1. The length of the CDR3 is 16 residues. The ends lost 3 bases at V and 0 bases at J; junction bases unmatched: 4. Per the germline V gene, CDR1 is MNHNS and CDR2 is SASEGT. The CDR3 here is CASSEWTGATNEKLFF. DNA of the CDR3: TGTGCCAGCAGTGAGTGGACAGGTGCAACTAATGAAAAACTGTTTTTT.

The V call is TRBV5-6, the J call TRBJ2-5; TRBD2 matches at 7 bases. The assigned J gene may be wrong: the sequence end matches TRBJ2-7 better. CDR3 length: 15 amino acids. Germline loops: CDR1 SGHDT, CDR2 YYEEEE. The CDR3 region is CASTLLGGSSYEQYF. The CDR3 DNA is TGTGCCAGCACCCTCCTGGGAGGGAGCTCCTACGAGCAGTACTTC.

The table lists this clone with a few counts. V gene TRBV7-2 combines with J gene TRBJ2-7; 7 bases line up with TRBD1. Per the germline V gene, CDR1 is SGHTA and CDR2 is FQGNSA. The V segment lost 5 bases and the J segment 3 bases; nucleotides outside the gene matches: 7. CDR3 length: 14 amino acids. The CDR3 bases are TGTGCCAGCAGCCGAGACAGGGTAAGCTACGAGCAGTACTTC. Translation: CASSRDRVSYEQYF.

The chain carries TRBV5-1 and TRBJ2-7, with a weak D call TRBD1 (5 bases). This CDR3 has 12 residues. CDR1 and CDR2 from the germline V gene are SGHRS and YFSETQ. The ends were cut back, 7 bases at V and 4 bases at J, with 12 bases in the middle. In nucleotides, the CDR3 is TGCGCCAGCGGGGTCCAGGGTTACGAGCAGTACTTC. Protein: CASGVQGYEQYF.

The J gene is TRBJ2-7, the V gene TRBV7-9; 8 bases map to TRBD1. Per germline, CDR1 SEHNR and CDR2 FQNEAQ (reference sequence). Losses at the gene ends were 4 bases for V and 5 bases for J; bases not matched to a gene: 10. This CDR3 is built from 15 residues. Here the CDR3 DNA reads TGTGCCAGCAGCTCCCCCTCGGACAGGGACAACGAGCAGTACTTC. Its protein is CASSSPSDRDNEQYF.

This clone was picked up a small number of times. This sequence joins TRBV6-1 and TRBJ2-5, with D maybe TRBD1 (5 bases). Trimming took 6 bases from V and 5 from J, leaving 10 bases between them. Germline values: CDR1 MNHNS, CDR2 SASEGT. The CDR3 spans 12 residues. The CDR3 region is CASSPHRETQYF. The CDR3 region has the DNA TGTGCCAGCAGCCCACACAGGGAGACCCAGTACTTC.

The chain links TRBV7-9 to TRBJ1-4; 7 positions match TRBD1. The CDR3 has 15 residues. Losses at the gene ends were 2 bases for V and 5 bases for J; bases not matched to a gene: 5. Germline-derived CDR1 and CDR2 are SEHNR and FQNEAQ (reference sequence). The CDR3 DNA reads TGTGCCAGCAGCTTACCGGGACAGTCGAATGAAAAACTGTTTTTT. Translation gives CASSLPGQSNEKLFF.

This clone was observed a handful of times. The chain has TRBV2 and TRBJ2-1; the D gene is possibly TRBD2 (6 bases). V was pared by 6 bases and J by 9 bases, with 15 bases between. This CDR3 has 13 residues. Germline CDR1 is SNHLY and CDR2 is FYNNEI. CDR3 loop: CASRARLGTEQFF. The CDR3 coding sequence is TGTGCCAGCAGGGCAAGACTAGGGACTGAGCAGTTCTTC.

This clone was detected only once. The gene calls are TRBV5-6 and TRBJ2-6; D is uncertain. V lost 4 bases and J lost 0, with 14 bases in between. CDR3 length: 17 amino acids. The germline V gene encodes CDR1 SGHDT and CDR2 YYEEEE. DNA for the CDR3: TGTGCCAGCAGCGCCCTGAACGCTATCTCTGGGGCCAACGTCCTGACTTTC. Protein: CASSALNAISGANVLTF.

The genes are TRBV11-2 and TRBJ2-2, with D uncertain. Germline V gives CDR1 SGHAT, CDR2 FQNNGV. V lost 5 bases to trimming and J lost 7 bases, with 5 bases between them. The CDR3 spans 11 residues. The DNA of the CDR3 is TGTGCCAGCAGCCCCCTCGGGGAGCTGTTTTTT. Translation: CASSPLGELFF.

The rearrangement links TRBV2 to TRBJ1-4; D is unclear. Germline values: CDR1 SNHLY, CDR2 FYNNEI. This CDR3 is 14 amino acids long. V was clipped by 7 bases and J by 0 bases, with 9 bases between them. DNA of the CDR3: TGTGCCAGCATGGAGCTCGCAACTAATGAAAAACTGTTTTTT. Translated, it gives CASMELATNEKLFF.

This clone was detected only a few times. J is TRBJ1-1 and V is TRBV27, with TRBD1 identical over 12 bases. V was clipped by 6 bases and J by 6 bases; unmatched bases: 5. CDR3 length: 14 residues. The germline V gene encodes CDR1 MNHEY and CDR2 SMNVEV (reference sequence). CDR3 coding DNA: TGTGCCAGCAGGGGACAGGGGGCGGGTGCTGAAGCTTTCTTT. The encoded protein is CASRGQGAGAEAFF.

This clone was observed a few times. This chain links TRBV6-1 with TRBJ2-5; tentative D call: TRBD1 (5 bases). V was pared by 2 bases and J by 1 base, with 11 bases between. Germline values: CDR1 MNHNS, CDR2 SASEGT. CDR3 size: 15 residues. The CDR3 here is CASSEPQGLQETQYF. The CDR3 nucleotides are TGTGCCAGCAGTGAACCGCAGGGCCTCCAAGAGACCCAGTACTTC.